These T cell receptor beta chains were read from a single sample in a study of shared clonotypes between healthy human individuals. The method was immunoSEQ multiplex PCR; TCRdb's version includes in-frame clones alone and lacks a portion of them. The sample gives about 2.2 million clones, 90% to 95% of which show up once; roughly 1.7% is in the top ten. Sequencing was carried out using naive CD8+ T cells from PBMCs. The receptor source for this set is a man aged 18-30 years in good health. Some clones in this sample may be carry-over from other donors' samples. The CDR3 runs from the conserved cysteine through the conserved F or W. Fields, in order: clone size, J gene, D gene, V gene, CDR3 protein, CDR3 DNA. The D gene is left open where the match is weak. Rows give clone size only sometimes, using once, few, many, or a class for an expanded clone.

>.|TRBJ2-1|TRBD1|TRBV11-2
CASSLAPGQGVGGQFF
TGTGCCAGCAGCTTAGCGCCGGGACAGGGTGTAGGAGGGCAGTTCTTC
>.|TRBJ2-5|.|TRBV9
CASSTLGTWGTQYF
TGTGCCAGCAGCACCCTGGGGACATGGGGGACCCAGTACTTC
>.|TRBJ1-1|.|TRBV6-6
CASADTEAFF
TGTGCCAGCGCGGACACTGAAGCTTTCTTT
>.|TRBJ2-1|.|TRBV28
CASSLVTEGAYNEQFF
TGTGCCAGCAGTTTAGTCACCGAGGGCGCCTACAATGAGCAGTTCTTC
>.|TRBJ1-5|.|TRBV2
CASSEAWGNQPQHF
TGTGCCAGCAGTGAAGCCTGGGGGAATCAGCCCCAGCATTTT
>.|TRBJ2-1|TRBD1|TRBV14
CASSQGPRTGQGLSSYNEQFF
TGTGCCAGCAGCCAAGGGCCACGAACGGGACAGGGCCTTAGCTCCTACAATGAGCAGTTCTTC
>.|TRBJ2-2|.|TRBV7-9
CASRQKGHENTGELFF
TGTGCCAGCAGACAAAAGGGACACGAGAACACCGGGGAGCTGTTTTTT
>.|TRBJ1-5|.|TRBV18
CASSPWGEGNQPQHF
TGTGCCAGCTCACCATGGGGTGAGGGCAATCAGCCCCAGCATTTT
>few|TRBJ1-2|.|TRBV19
CAVGDYGYTF
TGTGCCGTGGGGGACTATGGCTACACCTTC
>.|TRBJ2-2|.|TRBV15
CATSRPDTRELFF
TGTGCCACCAGCAGACCTGACACCAGGGAGCTGTTTTTT
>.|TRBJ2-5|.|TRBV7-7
CASSFALEAGETQYF
TGTGCCAGCAGCTTTGCCCTAGAGGCGGGTGAGACCCAGTACTTC
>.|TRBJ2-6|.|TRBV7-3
CASSLWDSGANVLTF
TGTGCCAGCAGCTTATGGGACTCTGGGGCCAACGTCCTGACTTTC
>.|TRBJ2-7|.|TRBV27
CASSPLWQGTPYEQYF
TGTGCCAGCAGTCCCTTATGGCAGGGGACCCCCTACGAGCAGTACTTC
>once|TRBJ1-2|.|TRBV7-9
CASSRDAGAHYGYTF
TGTGCCAGCAGCCGTGATGCGGGGGCGCATTATGGCTACACCTTC
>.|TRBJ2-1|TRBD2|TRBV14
CASSQTGLAVNNEQFF
TGTGCCAGCAGCCAGACGGGACTAGCGGTTAACAATGAGCAGTTCTTC
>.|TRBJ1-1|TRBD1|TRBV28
CASSPPGQGRNTEAFF
TGTGCCAGCAGCCCCCCGGGACAGGGTAGGAACACTGAAGCTTTCTTT
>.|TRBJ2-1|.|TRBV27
CASSLSPMNEQFF
TGTGCCAGCAGTTTATCCCCCATGAATGAGCAGTTCTTC
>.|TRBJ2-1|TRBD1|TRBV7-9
CASIPGQSYNEQFF
TGTGCCAGCATTCCGGGACAGTCTTACAATGAGCAGTTCTTC
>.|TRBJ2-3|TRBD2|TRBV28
CASRGTSGSTDTQYF
TGTGCCAGCAGAGGGACTAGCGGGTCCACAGATACGCAGTATTTT
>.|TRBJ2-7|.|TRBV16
CASSQGAQGVNEQYF
TGTGCCAGCAGCCAAGGGGCACAGGGTGTAAACGAGCAGTACTTC
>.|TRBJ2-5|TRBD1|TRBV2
CASSRLTGTGETQYF
TGTGCCAGCAGTCGGTTGACCGGGACAGGGGAGACCCAGTACTTC
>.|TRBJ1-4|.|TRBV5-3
CARSLARATNEKLFF
TGTGCCAGAAGCTTGGCCCGTGCAACTAATGAAAAACTGTTTTTT
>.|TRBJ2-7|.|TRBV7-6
CASTSGPYEQYF
TGTGCCAGCACCTCCGGCCCCTACGAGCAGTACTTC
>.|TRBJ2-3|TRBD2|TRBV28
CATEGLAGDPQYF
TGTGCCACGGAGGGGCTAGCGGGAGATCCTCAGTATTTT
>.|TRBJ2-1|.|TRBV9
CASSVGGGPYNEQFF
TGTGCCAGCAGCGTAGGCGGCGGACCCTACAATGAGCAGTTCTTC